This T cell receptor beta chain was observed in a study of T cell repertoires in cytomegalovirus infection. This clonotype was recorded once. Its antigen is as yet unknown. Mismatch with germline at one junction end may stem from a read error. TCRdb processed the reads anew with MiXCR; each CDR3 protein has one entry. Among 650,000 to 850,000 distinct CDR3 sequences listed, 29% were seen once. In germline, CDR1 is MDHEN, CDR2 SYDVKM. The CDR3 covers 15 residues. This sequence joins TRBV28 and TRBJ2-7; 8 positions match TRBD1. This TCR was recovered from a human donor in good health (CMV status not recorded). Some clones in this sample may be carry-over from other donors' samples. Source: cultured CD8+ T cells from PBMCs, taken from culture after CMV antigen stimulation. CDR3 sequence reads: CASSILTGEMDEKYF. CDR3 coding DNA: TGTGCCAGCAGCATTCTGACAGGGGAGATGGACGAGAAGTACTTC.